Listed below are T cell receptor beta chains from one sample, sequenced in a study of T cells after posttransplantation cyclophosphamide. The method was immunoSEQ multiplex PCR; TCRdb's version includes in-frame clones alone and lacks a portion of them. The sample consists of just over 20,000 clones, roughly 98% of them appearing once. What was sequenced was naive CD4+ T cells sorted from PBMCs. The receptors were sampled from a man between 35 and 55 years old in good health, CMV-negative, and a related stem cell transplant donor. CDR3s include the opening cysteine and the closing phenylalanine or tryptophan. Each record gives: J gene, D gene, V gene, clone size, CDR3 DNA, CDR3 protein. A D gene is named only where the DNA matches it firmly. The size entry is marked missing in some rows and otherwise reads once, few, many or a size class.

TRBJ2-2	TRBD2	TRBV11-3	-	TGTGCCAGCAGCTTAGCGGGGATGGCGGGAGACACCGGGGAGCTGTTTTTT	CASSLAGMAGDTGELFF
TRBJ2-5	-	TRBV9	once	TGTGCCAGCAGCGTTTTAGGTGGACTTGGGAGTCAAGAGACCCAGTACTTC	CASSVLGGLGSQETQYF
TRBJ2-7	TRBD1	TRBV11-3	once	TGTGCCAGCAGCCGGGACAGCATGGACGAGCAGTACTTC	CASSRDSMDEQYF
TRBJ2-2	-	TRBV5-4	once	TGTGCCAGCACCAAGACAGGATCGGGAACCGGGGAGCTGTTTTTT	CASTKTGSGTGELFF
TRBJ2-3	-	TRBV15	once	TGTGCCACCAGCAGAAGGAGATCAGATACGCAGTATTTT	CATSRRRSDTQYF
TRBJ2-7	TRBD1	TRBV19	-	TGTGCCAGTAGTCTCGACAGGGCCTCCTACGAGCAGTACTTC	CASSLDRASYEQYF
TRBJ2-3	TRBD2	TRBV5-1	-	TGCGCCAGCAACCCTATAGCGGGAGGGCCTAATACGCAGTATTTT	CASNPIAGGPNTQYF
TRBJ2-5	-	TRBV23-1	-	TGCGCCAGCAGTCAAAAATTGGAACAGGGAGAGACCCAGTACTTC	CASSQKLEQGETQYF
TRBJ1-4	-	TRBV28	-	TGTGCCAGCAGTTCGACAGGAGACAATGAAAAACTGTTTTTT	CASSSTGDNEKLFF
TRBJ2-5	-	TRBV6-5	-	TGTGCCAGCAGTTACTTAGCCAGAGAGACCCAGTACTTC	CASSYLARETQYF
TRBJ2-7	TRBD2	TRBV27	-	TGTGCCAGCAGTTTATTCCCTGGGAGCGGGACTTCCTACGAGCAGTACTTC	CASSLFPGSGTSYEQYF
TRBJ2-7	-	TRBV28	-	TGTGCCAGCAGTTTGGGGGTAGGCCCGGGACACTACGAGCAGTACTTC	CASSLGVGPGHYEQYF
TRBJ1-2	TRBD1	TRBV7-3	-	TGTGCCAGCAGCTTATCCGACAGGGCCAGGGGCTACACCTTC	CASSLSDRARGYTF
TRBJ2-7	-	TRBV7-2	-	TGTGCCAGCAGCTTGGGACAAAACTACGAGCAGTACTTC	CASSLGQNYEQYF
TRBJ2-1	-	TRBV28	-	TGTGCCAGCAGGCGTGGGGGGAGCTCCTACAATGAGCAGTTCTTC	CASRRGGSSYNEQFF
TRBJ1-1	-	TRBV19	-	TGTGCCACCTCGACAGTTCGAGGCACTGAAGCTTTCTTT	CATSTVRGTEAFF
TRBJ1-2	-	TRBV7-9	-	TGTGCCAGCAGCTCCAGAGGACAGTTCCTAAGGTCCTATGGCTACACCTTC	CASSSRGQFLRSYGYTF
TRBJ2-5	-	TRBV9	-	TGTGCCAGCAGCGTAGGAGACCAAGAGACCCAGTACTTC	CASSVGDQETQYF